These 15 T cell receptor beta chains share one sample of origin, sequenced in a study of control samples from healthy donors and cancer patients. Sequencing was performed with immunoSEQ multiplex PCR; in TCRdb, only in-frame clones are kept and a portion is missing. The sample yields about 410,000 clones, approximately 92% seen once. Sample: PBMCs. All receptors come from a man aged 40-55 years with head and neck cancer.

This chain joins TRBV6-1 and TRBJ1-2; no definite D call. The CDR3 is 15 residues long. CDR1 is MNHNS, CDR2 SASEGT, per germline. Between the trimmed V and J ends, which lost 2 bases and 1 base, there was a span of 11 bases. The CDR3 protein is CASSERAAVNYGYTF. As DNA, the CDR3 is TGTGCCAGCAGTGAAAGGGCAGCGGTTAACTATGGCTACACCTTC.

The rearrangement links TRBV28 to TRBJ1-1; TRBD1 matches at 8 bases. This CDR3 is 13 amino acids long. The germline V gene has CDR1 MDHEN and CDR2 SYDVKM. The V gene end was trimmed by 6 bases and the J gene end by 4 bases; junction bases not matched to a gene: 4. CDR3 protein: CASRLTGVTEAFF. The CDR3 DNA sequence: TGTGCCAGCAGGCTGACAGGGGTCACTGAAGCTTTCTTT.

J is TRBJ1-2 and V is TRBV3-1 (or the pseudogene TRBV3-2), with 7 bases lining up with TRBD1. CDR1 is LGHDT and CDR2 is YNNKEL in the germline V gene (reference sequence). V lost 2 bases to trimming and J lost 5 bases; unmatched junction nucleotides: 8. There are 15 residues in the CDR3. DNA of the CDR3: TGTGCCAGCAGCCAACCAGGGGGGGCTCCTTATGGCTACACCTTC. Protein: CASSQPGGAPYGYTF.

This sequence joins TRBV27 and TRBJ2-3; D unresolved. Trimming stripped 2 bases from V and 9 bases from J, with 21 bases between. Germline lookup yields CDR1 MNHEY and CDR2 SMNVEV (reference sequence). The CDR3 consists of 16 residues. CDR3 coding DNA: TGTGCCAGCAGTTTACTTGGACCTACGATAGCAATGACGCAGTATTTT. Translating it yields CASSLLGPTIAMTQYF.

The gene calls are TRBV7-2 and TRBJ2-3, with a weak D call TRBD2 (6 bases). Germline CDR1 reads SGHTA; CDR2 reads FQGNSA. The CDR3 consists of 15 residues. Trimming took off 5 bases at V and 4 bases at J, with 16 bases between the two ends. The CDR3 bases are TGTGCCAGCAGCCGGGCCGGGGGTGTCGCAGATACGCAGTATTTT. This sequence encodes CASSRAGGVADTQYF. The full variable domain, in which reference TRBV7-2 and TRBJ2-3 provide the parts outside the CDR3, is GAGVSQSPSNKVTEKGKDVELRCDPISGHTALYWYRQSLGQGLEFLIYFQGNSAPDKSGLPSDRFSAERTGGSVSTLTIQRTQQEDSAVYLCASSRAGGVADTQYFGPGTRLTVL.

This clone was picked up one time. The chain carries TRBV5-1 and TRBJ2-7; perhaps TRBD1 as D (5 bases). This CDR3 is built from 15 residues. The ends were cut back, 5 bases at V and 4 bases at J, with 19 bases in the middle. Germline CDR1 SGHRS, CDR2 YFSETQ. CDR3 protein: CASSSGSDPPYEQYF. CDR3 nucleotide sequence: TGCGCCAGCAGTTCAGGGTCCGACCCACCTTACGAGCAGTACTTC.

The chain joins TRBV18 to TRBJ2-7; D possibly corresponds to TRBD2 (6 bases). Germline V gene data show CDR1 as KGHSH and CDR2 as LQKENI. Trimming shortened V by 0 bases and J by 0 bases, and 15 bases separated the two germline ends. The CDR3 sequence is 17 residues long. The CDR3 region is CASSPPYSSASSYEQYF. Here the CDR3 DNA reads TGTGCCAGCTCACCACCATATTCTAGCGCGAGCTCCTACGAGCAGTACTTC.

This sequence joins TRBV9 and TRBJ2-7; the D gene could be TRBD1 or TRBD2 (7 bases each). The V gene lost 4 bases and the J gene lost 6 bases, with 14 bases spanning the gap. The CDR3 loop spans 13 amino acids. Per the germline V gene, CDR1 is SGDLS and CDR2 is YYNGEE. CDR3 DNA sequence: TGTGCCAGCAGCTCCTCAGGGGGGGCCGAGCAGTACTTC. Its protein product is CASSSSGGAEQYF.

Regarding this clone: One end of the junction fails to match germline, which may point to a read error. The rearrangement links TRBV5-6 to TRBJ2-7; either TRBD1 or TRBD2 may supply D (5 bases each). Germline CDR1 reads SGHDT; CDR2 reads YYEEEE. This CDR3 has 14 amino acids. CDR3 in amino acids: CASSLGVLTYEQYF. CDR3 bases: TGTGCCAGCAGTTTGGGGGTGCTTACCTACGAGCAGTACTTC.

The V call is TRBV14, the J call TRBJ1-2; D not resolved. CDR1 and CDR2 (germline): SGHDN, FVKESK. This CDR3 comprises 14 residues. V dropped 2 bases and J dropped 0 bases, with 7 bases sitting between them. The DNA for the CDR3 is TGTGCCAGCAGCCAACAACCAGCTAACTATGGCTACACCTTC. Protein: CASSQQPANYGYTF.

The rearrangement uses TRBV30 and TRBJ2-1, with a tentative D call TRBD2 (5 bases). CDR3 length: 16 amino acids. Trimming pared 0 bases from V and 8 bases from J, leaving 20 bases between. In germline, CDR1 is GTSNPN, CDR2 SVGIG (reference sequence). The CDR3 DNA reads as TGTGCCTGGAGTGTACCGGACTTCGGCCTAGTATATGAGCAGTTCTTC. It yields the protein CAWSVPDFGLVYEQFF. Full variable domain (rest looked up from reference TRBV30 and TRBJ2-1): SQTIHQWPATLVQPVGSPLSLECTVEGTSNPNLYWYRQAAGRGLQLLFYSVGIGQISSEVPQNLSASRPQDRQFILSSKKLLLSDSGFYLCAWSVPDFGLVYEQFFGPGTRLTVL.

This clone was detected only once. The chain uses TRBV11-1 and TRBJ2-2; TRBD2 aligns across 8 bases. Germline CDR1 SGHAT, CDR2 FQDESV (reference sequence). Trimming cost V 4 bases and J 3 bases; bases outside gene matches: 7. The CDR3 covers 16 residues. The CDR3 loop is CASSSRAGAYTGELFF. The CDR3 region has the DNA TGTGCCAGCAGCTCCCGAGCGGGGGCGTACACCGGGGAGCTGTTTTTT.

The V gene is TRBV2, the J gene TRBJ2-1; 15 positions match TRBD2. There are 24 residues in the CDR3. J lost 4 bases, V lost 4 bases, and 26 bases had no gene match. Germline V gene sequence: CDR1 SNHLY, CDR2 FYNNEI. The CDR3 DNA sequence: TGTGCCAGCAGTGGTCCTATGACAGCTTCCTTTTGGACTAGCGGGAGGGTTTCGTACAATGAGCAGTTCTTC. It is translated as CASSGPMTASFWTSGRVSYNEQFF.

The rearrangement uses TRBV3-1 (or the pseudogene TRBV3-2) and TRBJ1-3, with D perhaps TRBD1 (5 bases). This CDR3 is 18 amino acids long. The V end was cut by 1 base, the J end by 0 bases, with 16 bases between. The germline gives CDR1 LGHDT, CDR2 YNNKEL (reference sequence). The CDR3 reads CASSQAKNRDASGNTIYF. The CDR3 DNA follows: TGTGCCAGCAGCCAAGCTAAAAATCGGGACGCCTCTGGAAACACCATATATTTT.

This clone was seen a single time. This chain uses TRBV3-1 (or the pseudogene TRBV3-2) with TRBJ2-7; no reliable D call. The germline V gene encodes CDR1 LGHDT and CDR2 YNNKEL (reference sequence). The CDR3 is 14 amino acids. The V gene lost 4 bases and the J gene lost 1 base, with 11 bases spanning the gap. This CDR3 is CASSPRLASYEQYF. The CDR3 nucleotides read TGTGCCAGCAGCCCGAGGTTAGCTTCCTACGAGCAGTACTTC.